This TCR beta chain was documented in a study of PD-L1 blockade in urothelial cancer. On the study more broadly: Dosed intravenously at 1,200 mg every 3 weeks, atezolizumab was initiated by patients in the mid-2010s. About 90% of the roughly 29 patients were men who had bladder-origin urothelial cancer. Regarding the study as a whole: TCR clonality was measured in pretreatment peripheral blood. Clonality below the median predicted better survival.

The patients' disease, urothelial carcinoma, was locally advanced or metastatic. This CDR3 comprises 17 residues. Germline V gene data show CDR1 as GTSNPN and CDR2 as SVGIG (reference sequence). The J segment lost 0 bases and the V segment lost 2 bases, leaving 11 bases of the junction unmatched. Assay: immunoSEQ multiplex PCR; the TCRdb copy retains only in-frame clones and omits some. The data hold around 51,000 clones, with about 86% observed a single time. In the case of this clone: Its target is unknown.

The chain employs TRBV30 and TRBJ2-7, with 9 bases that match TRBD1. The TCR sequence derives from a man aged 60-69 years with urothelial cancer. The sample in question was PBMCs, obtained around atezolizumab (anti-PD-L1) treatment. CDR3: CAWSTGGAKWSSYEQYF. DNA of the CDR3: TGTGCCTGGAGTACAGGGGGCGCCAAATGGAGCTCCTACGAGCAGTACTTC.